The source of this TCR beta chain is a study of shared clonotypes between healthy human individuals (dated by TCRdb to the early 2020s). About the investigation overall: A few men and two women, aged 18 to 49 years, made up the cohort. Different laboratories and diverse techniques were used to prepare libraries and sequence TCR repertoires, to increase sequencing depth and limit assay-specific biases. Per donor, leukapheresis produced somewhere between about 0.94 and 10 billion PBMCs. For each donor, three plates each were used for CD4 naive and CD4 memory, two plates were used for CD8 naive, and one plate was used for CD8 memory. To estimate repertoire size and how much clonotype sharing occurs between individuals, the study deeply sequenced the blood TCR repertoires of five healthy adults. Summary of the overall study and its limitations: Sampling was restricted to blood, and TCR repertoires in tissue are likely to differ from TCR repertoires in blood. Naive subsets generally had larger estimated clonotype richness than memory subsets did. Pairwise subsampling led to the expectation that sequencing depth would affect the degree of clonotype sharing among donors. The small number of donors limited the genetic and exposure-history diversity represented. Across several donors, around 5% of naive CD4, approximately 3.6% of naive CD8, 2.3% of memory CD4, and approximately 0.4% of memory CD8 clonotypes were shared. Clonotypes shared by all four sorted-subset donors showed higher generation probabilities than non-shared clonotypes. Even with the large sequencing depth, rarefaction of the sorted-subset datasets indicated that sequencing was incomplete.

The donors were healthy, HIV-negative adults who had no recently reported acute infections or vaccinations. Only Caucasian adults living in Nashville, Tennessee, USA were represented among the donors. CD4+ T cells were enriched by magnetic negative selection, after which naive cells were positively selected on CD45RA and the negative fraction was taken as the memory subset. Blood was obtained by leukapheresis, after which PBMCs were separated by Ficoll-Histopaque density gradient centrifugation and cryopreserved in liquid nitrogen vapor phase. Analytical flow cytometry was used to check the purity and quantity of every magnetically sorted T cell population. Genomic DNA was isolated from each sorted fraction and quantified by UV absorbance on a Nanodrop 2000c. This clone showed up just a few times. Its antigen remains unidentified. Compared with germline, one end of the junction differs, possibly owing to a read error.

Using the deep immunoSEQ assay, multiplex PCR amplified TCR CDR3 regions from genomic DNA. Extracted genomic DNA from each cell subset was distributed evenly across all wells of several immunoSEQ 96-well plates, and each plate was treated as a replicate. Each replicate PCR for sorted subsets received approximately 220 ng genomic DNA, equal to about 30,000 T cell genomes. Purified libraries were measured with a Qubit 3.0 fluorometer, size-checked on a Bioanalyzer 2100, and measured again with the KAPA Library Quantification kit. Each immunoSEQ 96-well plate was sequenced on its own single-read 150-cycle Illumina NextSeq 550 flow cell. In the authors' own workflow: Because the immunoSEQ output included only junctional sequences and no quality scores, the filtering could not be the same as the filtering used for full-length reads. To assign V/J genes and CDR3, sequences were annotated using PyIR, a Python wrapper for IgBLAST v1.9, with IMGT germline references. Reads with weak V/J assignments (E-value above 1e-6), missing CDR3, stop codons, out-of-frame junctions, or ambiguous translated residues were removed. V3J clonotypes were defined as sequences sharing the same inferred V gene, J gene, and CDR3 amino acid sequence. Percentage overlap between repertoires was calculated by dividing the number of shared unique clonotypes by the size of the smaller repertoire. Richness of each repertoire was evaluated using RTK rarefaction, the Chao1 estimator, and Recon v2.1 estimates of unobserved clonotypes. For all TCRbeta clonotypes obtained by the gDNA method from a few donors, generation probabilities were computed with OLGA. TCRdb retrieved this table from immuneACCESS and kept in-frame rearrangements only. Not all clones are present; in checked studies, unresolved V genes account for under half, and no reason is known for the remainder. V and J calls and clone size are those listed in that table; D and trimming were worked out from the DNA. The table for this sample lists 980,000 or so clones; 76% of them were counted only once. The ten largest account for about 1.5% of the sample.

From a lookup of the germline V gene (reference sequence), CDR1 and CDR2 are SSHAT and FNYEAQ. The CDR3 holds 17 amino acids from the cysteine to the phenylalanine. Just the 51-base CDR3 DNA is kept, in frame starting at base 1. The rearrangement combines TRBV7-7 with TRBJ2-2; the junction holds 11 bases that match TRBD2. The specimen sequenced was memory CD4+ T cells sorted from blood. The cell subset or site label on this specimen signifies: CD45RA-negative fraction. The TCR originated in a man aged 18 to 30 in good health. The sequenced DNA: TGTGCTAGCAGCTCCCGACTAGCGGGGACTAACACCGGGGAGCTGTTTTTT. Its amino acids are CASSSRLAGTNTGELFF.